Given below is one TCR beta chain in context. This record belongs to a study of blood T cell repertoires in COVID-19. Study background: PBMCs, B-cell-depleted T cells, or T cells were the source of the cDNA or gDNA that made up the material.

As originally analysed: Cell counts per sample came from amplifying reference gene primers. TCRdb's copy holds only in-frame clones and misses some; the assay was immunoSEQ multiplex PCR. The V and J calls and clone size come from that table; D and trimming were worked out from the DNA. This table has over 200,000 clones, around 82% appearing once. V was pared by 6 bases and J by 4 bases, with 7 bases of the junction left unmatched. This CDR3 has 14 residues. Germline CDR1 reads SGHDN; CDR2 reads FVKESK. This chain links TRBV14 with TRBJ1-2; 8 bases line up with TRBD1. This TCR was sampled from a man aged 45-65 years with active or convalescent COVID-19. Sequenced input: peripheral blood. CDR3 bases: TGTGCCAGCAGTTTTTTCACAGGGGGCTATGGCTACACCTTC. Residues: CASSFFTGGYGYTF.